Detailed here is one TCR beta chain. Its cognate antigen is unknown. About 30,000 T cell genomes (approximately 210 ng DNA) went into each sorted-subset replicate. Assay: immunoSEQ multiplex PCR; the TCRdb copy retains only in-frame clones and omits some. The table lists about 1.5 million clones, over 95% of them singletons. CDR1 and CDR2 (germline): SGHTA, FQGNSA. V trimming: 5 bases; J trimming: 2 bases; junction bases outside the gene matches: 8. This CDR3 spans 16 amino acids. This specimen belongs to a study of shared clonotypes between healthy human individuals. Findings of the study overall: Tissues were not sampled, only blood, and their repertoires likely differ.

Sequencing was carried out using naive CD4+ T cells sorted from blood. Sample subset: CD45RA+ positively selected. J is TRBJ2-1 and V is TRBV7-2; 8 bases fit TRBD1. The receptor was derived from a man younger than 40 in good health. The CDR3 spells CASSRRDRSTYNEQFF. CDR3 sequence (DNA): TGTGCCAGCAGCCGAAGGGACAGGTCAACCTACAATGAGCAGTTCTTC.